This T cell receptor beta chain originates from a study of T-cell memory formation after mild COVID-19. Overall study: Clusters of TCRs were largely donor specific.

Via MiXCR, TCRdb re-called the 5' RACE reads, giving one row per CDR3 protein. The profile covers some 190,000 distinct CDR3 sequences, with roughly 18% appearing a single time and approximately 2.4% taken by the ten largest. The CDR3 spans 13 residues. The germline V gene has CDR1 KGHDR and CDR2 SFDVKD. V dropped 9 bases and J dropped 3; count of bases not matched to a gene: 4. The sequenced sample was PBMCs or a T cell subset sorted from them (not recorded which). The V gene is TRBV24-1, the J gene TRBJ2-3; 8 positions agree with TRBD1. The sequence was obtained from an adult woman who had mild COVID-19 (a few samples of this study predate the infection). Cell type and time point are not known. The CDR3 sequence: CATGDRLTDTQYF. DNA for the CDR3: TGTGCCACCGGGGACAGGTTAACAGATACGCAGTATTTT.